In its sample, the clone carrying this T cell receptor (beta chain) was seen many times. As yet, its antigen is unknown. The data are from a study of neurological immune-mediated disorders. The germline CDR1 and CDR2 sequences are SGHDT and YYEEEE. J was trimmed by 1 base and V by 5 bases; bases with no gene match: 7. The CDR3 spans 18 residues. Broader study findings: The most TCR clonal expansion was seen in HTLV-1-associated myelopathy, and the least was seen in multiple sclerosis, which fell below healthy controls. Expanded clones shared no identical CDR3 amino acid sequences across subjects, which suggested private TCR-beta repertoires in all groups.

cDNA was made by 5'RACE with 10-nucleotide random UMIs. From 15-18 subjects, every sequencing run obtained over 180 million TCR-beta sequences. TCRdb re-analysed the 5' RACE reads in MiXCR, keeping a single row per CDR3 protein. The table has tens of thousands of distinct CDR3 sequences, roughly 13% seen once. This receptor was identified in a woman aged 50 to 60 with HTLV-1-associated myelopathy (HAM/TSP). The rearrangement joins TRBV5-6 to TRBJ2-6, with 12 bases matching TRBD1. Sequenced input: PBMCs. For the CDR3, the DNA is TGTGCCAGCAGTTCCGGGACAGGGGGCTCGTCTGGGGCCAACGTCCTGACTTTC. Its protein is CASSSGTGGSSGANVLTF. The complete variable domain, with remaining parts taken from reference TRBV5-6 and TRBJ2-6, reads DAGVTQSPTHLIKTRGQQVTLRCSPKSGHDTVSWYQQALGQGPQFIFQYYEEEERQRGNFPDRFSGHQFPNYSSELNVNALLLGDSALYLCASSSGTGGSSGANVLTFGAGSRLTVL.